The source of this T cell receptor (beta chain) is a study of shared clonotypes between healthy human individuals. Naivety among CD8 cells was defined by CD45RO negativity and positive CCR7 selection, thereby excluding terminally differentiated effector memory CD45RA+ cells. This CDR3 contains 13 residues. Trimming removed 10 bases from V and 1 base from J, with 13 bases in between. The germline V gene has CDR1 MDHEN and CDR2 SYDVKM. In the original analysis: With immunoSEQ giving junction-only sequences and no quality scores, filtering differed. The repertoire was sequenced with immunoSEQ multiplex PCR; TCRdb's copy has only in-frame clones and lacks some. The V and J calls and the clone size are those of that table, but D and trimming were determined from the DNA. There are roughly 2.1 million clones in the sample; approximately 94% occur only once, and roughly 1.8% lies in the top ten.

The V gene is TRBV28, the J gene TRBJ1-2; D unclear. The TCR originated in a man aged 18 to 30 in good health. Some clones in this sample may be carry-over from other donors' samples. Specimen: naive CD8+ T cells from PBMCs. This chain's CDR3 is CAIRPRDNYGYTF. The CDR3 coding sequence is TGTGCCATACGCCCGAGGGATAACTATGGCTACACCTTC.